The present T cell receptor beta chain was sequenced within a study of radiotherapy plus CTLA-4 blockade in lung cancer. The CDR3 consists of 13 residues. Germline assignment: CDR1 SGHRS and CDR2 YFSETQ. Trimming took 2 bases from V and 6 from J, leaving 11 bases between them. Assay used: immunoSEQ multiplex PCR; TCRdb lists only in-frame clones, some missing. The profile covers about 110,000 clones, with 81% appearing a single time and about 3.3% taken by the ten largest. The gene calls are TRBV5-1 and TRBJ1-2; D not resolved. The clonotype was recovered from a human donor with non-small cell lung cancer that progressed on radiotherapy plus ipilimumab. Some clones in this sample may be carry-over from other donors' samples. The sequences come from peripheral blood, collected from a patient treated with radiotherapy plus ipilimumab. CDR3 in DNA: TGCGCCAGCAGCTTCCCGTGGGCAGATGGCTACACCTTC. Its translation: CASSFPWADGYTF.